Listed here are 18 T cell receptor beta chains from one sample, sequenced in a study of spatial heterogeneity in lung cancer. TCRdb independently ran MiXCR on the 5' RACE reads; one entry per CDR3 protein. In the table there are some 54,000 distinct CDR3 sequences, 7.4% of which are singletons. As to time point: blood at routine non-recurrence follow-up after resection. Whole RNA, which was extracted from tumor, nontumor lung tissue or frozen PBMC, was sequenced without any cell sorting. The sequenced sample was PBMCs, obtained at follow-up. Receptor source: a female donor with early-stage non-small cell lung cancer.

V is TRBV19 and J is TRBJ1-2; possibly TRBD1 for D (5 bases). Per germline, CDR1 LNHDA and CDR2 SQIVND (reference sequence). The V end lost 2 bases, the J end lost 5 bases, and 9 bases lay between the germline ends. There are 13 residues in the CDR3. CDR3 coding DNA: TGTGCCAGTAGTATACCGACAGTATATGGCTACACCTTC. Its translation is CASSIPTVYGYTF.

This clonotype appeared many times. The J gene is TRBJ1-5, the V gene TRBV9, with D possibly being TRBD1 (6 bases). The CDR3 spans 15 residues. The germline CDR1 and CDR2 sequences are SGDLS and YYNGEE. V was pared by 5 bases and J by 7 bases, with 19 bases between. The CDR3 nucleotides are TGTGCCAGCAGGCGTTCAGGAGGGGGTGAACAGCCCCAGCATTTT. Protein sequence: CASRRSGGGEQPQHF.

This clonotype appeared many times. V and J are TRBV11-2 and TRBJ2-3; 7 bases align to TRBD2. J was trimmed by 3 bases and V by 1 base; bases with no gene match: 4. The CDR3 is 15 residues long. Germline V gives CDR1 SGHAT, CDR2 FQNNGV. The DNA of the CDR3 is TGTGCCAGCAGCTTAGTTCGAGCGGGGACAGATACGCAGTATTTT. Its protein is CASSLVRAGTDTQYF.

J is TRBJ1-1 and V is TRBV29-1; D gene unclear. Germline V CDR1 and CDR2: SQVTM, ANQGSEA. V shed 7 bases and J shed 1 base, with 13 bases lying between them. The CDR3 extends over 13 amino acids. This CDR3 is CSGLKVTNTEAFF. The CDR3 DNA follows: TGCAGCGGACTGAAGGTCACGAACACTGAAGCTTTCTTT.

Notes on this clonotype: This may come from a read error, since a much larger clone is one base off. The chain combines TRBV28 with TRBJ2-3; D is undetermined. Per germline, CDR1 MDHEN and CDR2 SYDVKM. The CDR3 consists of 16 residues. Between the trimmed V and J ends, which lost 4 bases and 4 bases, there was a span of 18 bases. The CDR3 is CASSSSLGLRADTQYF. Here the CDR3 DNA reads TGTGCCAGCAGTTCGTCCCTGGGGTTGAGAGCAGATACGCAGTATTTT.

This clonotype came up many times. The chain joins TRBV11-3 to TRBJ2-3, with D possibly being TRBD1 (5 bases). CDR3 length: 14 amino acids. CDR1 SGHNT and CDR2 YENEEA come from the germline V gene. V lost 2 bases and J lost 2, with 8 bases in between. The DNA of the CDR3 is TGTGCCAGCAGCTTAATGGGGCCCACAGATACGCAGTATTTT. This translates into CASSLMGPTDTQYF.

In its sample, this clonotype was seen a few times. V is TRBV27 and J is TRBJ1-1; possibly TRBD1 for D (5 bases). Germline CDR1 is MNHEY and CDR2 is SMNVEV (reference sequence). V was trimmed by 2 bases and J by 1 base, leaving 8 bases between them. There are 14 residues in the CDR3. CDR3: CASSLGRGNTEAFF. In DNA, the CDR3 is TGTGCCAGCAGTTTAGGGAGGGGGAACACTGAAGCTTTCTTT.

This clonotype was seen many times. V is TRBV5-1 and J is TRBJ1-2, with a tentative D call TRBD1 (5 bases). This CDR3 region has 13 residues. Germline CDR1 reads SGHRS; CDR2 reads YFSETQ. V was shortened by 0 bases and J by 9 bases, with 12 bases between the two germline ends. The CDR3 here is CASSLDAGSRYTF. The CDR3 region has the DNA TGCGCCAGCAGCTTGGATGCAGGGAGCCGCTACACCTTC.

The CDR3 DNA follows: TGTGCCAGCAGCTATGATACGCGTACTGAAGCTTTCTTT. Its protein product is CASSYDTRTEAFF. The chain combines TRBV7-3 with TRBJ1-1; D is unclear. Germline CDR1 is SGHTA and CDR2 is FQGTGA. V was shortened by 4 bases and J by 5 bases, with 11 bases between the two germline ends. The CDR3 consists of 13 residues.

This sequence joins TRBV7-2 and TRBJ2-3; TRBD1 might be the D (5 bases). Germline lookup yields CDR1 SGHTA and CDR2 FQGNSA. This CDR3 is 15 amino acids long. The V gene lost 2 bases and the J gene lost 1 base, with 10 bases spanning the gap. The DNA of the CDR3 is TGTGCCAGCAGCTTAAATTCCAGGGGCACAGATACGCAGTATTTT. Translated, it gives CASSLNSRGTDTQYF.

In its sample, this clonotype was seen many times. The rearrangement uses TRBV5-1 and TRBJ2-5; D may be TRBD2 (5 bases). Germline values: CDR1 SGHRS, CDR2 YFSETQ. The CDR3 loop spans 13 amino acids. Between the trimmed V and J ends, which lost 8 bases and 4 bases, there was a span of 15 bases. In DNA form, the CDR3 reads TGCGCCAGTGGAAGCGGAGGAGCAGAGACCCAGTACTTC. Amino acids: CASGSGGAETQYF.

The chain combines TRBV6-2 or TRBV6-3 with TRBJ1-2; D remains unclear. Germline-derived CDR1 and CDR2 are MNHEY and SVGEGT. The length of the CDR3 is 12 residues. The V and J ends lost 2 bases and 5 bases respectively, with 6 bases between them. The chain's CDR3 is CASSYGQYGYTF. The CDR3 DNA follows: TGTGCCAGCAGTTACGGGCAGTATGGCTACACCTTC.

The rearrangement joins TRBV28 to TRBJ1-5, with TRBD1 matching 9 bases. The length of the CDR3 is 18 residues. V was pared by 4 bases and J by 1 base, with 11 bases of the junction left unmatched. CDR1 and CDR2 from the germline V gene are MDHEN and SYDVKM. CDR3 coding DNA: TGTGCCAGCAGTTCACCGGGACAGGGTACATGGAGCAATCAGCCCCAGCATTTT. Its translation is CASSSPGQGTWSNQPQHF. The full variable domain, completed using reference TRBV28 and TRBJ1-5, is DVKVTQSSRYLVKRTGEKVFLECVQDMDHENMFWYRQDPGLGLRLIYFSYDVKMKEKGDIPEGYSVSREKKERFSLILESASTNQTSMYLCASSSPGQGTWSNQPQHFGDGTRLSIL.

The chain couples TRBV6-4 to TRBJ1-5; maybe TRBD1 (6 bases). V was cut by 4 bases and J by 2 bases, with 12 bases left in between. Germline V gives CDR1 MRHNA, CDR2 SNTAGT. The CDR3 spans 15 residues. The CDR3 protein is CASSAEGGGNQPQHF. Written as DNA, the CDR3 is TGTGCCAGCAGTGCGGAGGGGGGTGGCAATCAGCCCCAGCATTTT.

There are many counts of this clonotype. The V gene is TRBV28, the J gene TRBJ2-7; D tentatively fits TRBD1 or TRBD2 (5 bases each). The CDR3 consists of 14 residues. V lost 5 bases, J lost 7 bases, and 18 bases lay in between. Looked up from germline, CDR1 is MDHEN and CDR2 is SYDVKM. CDR3 protein: CASSIPGTVKEQYF. Here the CDR3 DNA reads TGTGCCAGCAGTATCCCCGGGACCGTCAAAGAGCAGTACTTC.

This clonotype has more than one count but fewer than ten. The gene calls are TRBV7-9 and TRBJ1-2, with 7 bases matching TRBD1. Germline V gene data show CDR1 as SEHNR and CDR2 as FQNEAQ (reference sequence). Trimming removed 6 bases from V and 4 bases from J; junction bases left unmatched: 8. The CDR3 consists of 14 residues. DNA for the CDR3: TGTGCCAGCAGTTTACAGGGGCCCGCCTATGGCTACACCTTC. Its translation is CASSLQGPAYGYTF.

This clonotype was observed many times. The chain employs TRBV12-3 or TRBV12-4 and TRBJ1-1; TRBD1 is a possible D gene (6 bases). CDR3 length equals 18 residues. V was pared by 0 bases and J by 10 bases, with 27 bases between. CDR3 amino acids: CASSLARGIKGEAVGAFF. The CDR3 DNA sequence: TGTGCCAGCAGTTTAGCGCGAGGTATTAAGGGGGAGGCGGTTGGAGCTTTCTTT.

This clonotype was seen a few times. This chain connects TRBV2 to TRBJ1-4; weak D call: TRBD1 (6 bases). The length of the CDR3 is 13 residues. CDR1 SNHLY and CDR2 FYNNEI come from the germline V gene. V shed 10 bases and J shed 7 bases, with 16 bases lying between them. CDR3 nucleotide sequence: TGTGCCACTGGGAGGGGGGTCGGTGAAAAACTGTTTTTT. Its translation: CATGRGVGEKLFF.